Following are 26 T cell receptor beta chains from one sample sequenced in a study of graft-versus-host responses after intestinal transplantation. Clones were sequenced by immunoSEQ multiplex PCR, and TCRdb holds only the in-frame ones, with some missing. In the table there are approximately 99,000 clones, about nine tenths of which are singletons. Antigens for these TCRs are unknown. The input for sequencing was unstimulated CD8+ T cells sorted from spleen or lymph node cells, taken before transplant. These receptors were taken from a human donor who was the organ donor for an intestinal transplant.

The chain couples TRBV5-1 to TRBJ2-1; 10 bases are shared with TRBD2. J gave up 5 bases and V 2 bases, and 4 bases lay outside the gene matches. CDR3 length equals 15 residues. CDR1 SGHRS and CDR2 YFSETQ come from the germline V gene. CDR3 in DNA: TGCGCCAGCAGCTTCGTTCTAGCGGGGGACAATGAGCAGTTCTTC. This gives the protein CASSFVLAGDNEQFF.

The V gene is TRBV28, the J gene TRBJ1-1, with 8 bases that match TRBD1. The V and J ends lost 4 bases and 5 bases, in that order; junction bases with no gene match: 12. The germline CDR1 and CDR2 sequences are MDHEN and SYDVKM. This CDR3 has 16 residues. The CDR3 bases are TGTGCCAGCAGTTCACCCGGACAGGGTGAAGGAACTGAAGCTTTCTTT. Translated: CASSSPGQGEGTEAFF.

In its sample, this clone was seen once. This chain's CDR3 is CASSAARAGELFF. CDR3 sequence (DNA): TGTGCCAGCAGCGCTGCGAGGGCCGGGGAGCTGTTTTTT. The rearrangement joins TRBV6-5 to TRBJ2-2; D is perhaps TRBD2 (5 bases). V was cut by 6 bases and J by 6 bases, with 11 bases left in between. The CDR3 sequence is 13 residues long. In germline, CDR1 is MNHEY, CDR2 SVGAGI.

The chain's CDR3 is CASSLNQGVYGYTF. The CDR3 DNA reads TGTGCCAGCAGCTTGAACCAGGGGGTCTATGGCTACACCTTC. The chain uses TRBV5-6 and TRBJ1-2, with TRBD1 identical over 7 bases. V lost 1 base, J lost 4 bases, and 4 bases stayed unmatched. This CDR3 contains 14 residues. Germline loops: CDR1 SGHDT, CDR2 YYEEEE.

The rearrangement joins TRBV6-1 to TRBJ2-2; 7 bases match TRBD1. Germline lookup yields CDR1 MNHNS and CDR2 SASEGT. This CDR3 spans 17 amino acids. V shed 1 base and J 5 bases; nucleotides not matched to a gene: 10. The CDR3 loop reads CASSEETGWFLTGELFF. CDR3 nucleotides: TGTGCCAGCAGTGAAGAGACAGGGTGGTTTTTGACCGGGGAGCTGTTTTTT.

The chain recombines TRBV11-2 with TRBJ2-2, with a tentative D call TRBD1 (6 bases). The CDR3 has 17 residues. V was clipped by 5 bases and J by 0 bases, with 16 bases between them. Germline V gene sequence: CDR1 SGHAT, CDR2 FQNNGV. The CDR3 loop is CASSPVTGTTNTGELFF. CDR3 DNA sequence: TGTGCCAGCAGCCCCGTAACCGGGACAACGAACACCGGGGAGCTGTTTTTT.

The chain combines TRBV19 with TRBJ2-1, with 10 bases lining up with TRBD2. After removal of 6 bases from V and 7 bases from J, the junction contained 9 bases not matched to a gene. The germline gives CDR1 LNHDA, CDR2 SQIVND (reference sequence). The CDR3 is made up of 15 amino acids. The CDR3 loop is CASSVAGGGMNEQFF. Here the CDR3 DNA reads TGTGCCAGTAGCGTAGCGGGGGGCGGGATGAATGAGCAGTTCTTC.

Here the CDR3 DNA reads TGTGCCAGCAGTGGGGACAGGGGGGCTTCACCCCTCCACTTT. Amino acids: CASSGDRGASPLHF. J is TRBJ1-6 and V is TRBV6-5, with 11 bases aligning to TRBD1. The length of the CDR3 is 14 residues. Trimming took 5 bases from V and 9 from J; bases not matched to a gene: 3. Germline V gene lookup returns CDR1 MNHEY and CDR2 SVGAGI.

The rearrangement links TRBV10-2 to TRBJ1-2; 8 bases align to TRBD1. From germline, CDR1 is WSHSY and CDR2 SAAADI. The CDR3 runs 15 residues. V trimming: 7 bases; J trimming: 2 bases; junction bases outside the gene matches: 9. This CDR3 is CASNDPGQENYGYTF. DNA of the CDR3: TGCGCCAGCAACGATCCGGGACAGGAAAACTATGGCTACACCTTC.

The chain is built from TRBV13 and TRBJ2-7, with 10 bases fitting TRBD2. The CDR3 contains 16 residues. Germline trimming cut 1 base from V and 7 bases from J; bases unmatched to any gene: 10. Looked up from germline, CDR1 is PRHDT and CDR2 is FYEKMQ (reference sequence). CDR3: CASSLVTSGAGGEQYF. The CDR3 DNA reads TGTGCCAGCAGCTTAGTAACTAGCGGGGCTGGGGGGGAGCAGTACTTC.

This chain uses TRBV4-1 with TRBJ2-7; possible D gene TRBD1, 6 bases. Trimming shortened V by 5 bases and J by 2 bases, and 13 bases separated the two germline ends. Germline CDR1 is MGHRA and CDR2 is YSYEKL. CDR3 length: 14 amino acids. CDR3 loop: CASSEQGFAYEQYF. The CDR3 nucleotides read TGCGCCAGCAGCGAACAGGGCTTCGCCTACGAGCAGTACTTC.

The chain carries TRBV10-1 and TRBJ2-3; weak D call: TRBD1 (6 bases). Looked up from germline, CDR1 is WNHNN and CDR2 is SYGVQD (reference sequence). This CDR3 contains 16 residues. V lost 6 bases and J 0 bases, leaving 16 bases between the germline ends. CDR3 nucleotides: TGCGCCAGCAGCGGGTACAGGGCGATTAGCACAGATACGCAGTATTTT. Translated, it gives CASSGYRAISTDTQYF.

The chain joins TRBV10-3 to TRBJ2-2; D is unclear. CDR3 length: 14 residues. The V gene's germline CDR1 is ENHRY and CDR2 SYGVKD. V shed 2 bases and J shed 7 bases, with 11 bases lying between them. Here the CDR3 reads CAISEATPGGELFF. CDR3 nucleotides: TGTGCCATCAGTGAGGCCACGCCGGGCGGGGAGCTGTTTTTT.

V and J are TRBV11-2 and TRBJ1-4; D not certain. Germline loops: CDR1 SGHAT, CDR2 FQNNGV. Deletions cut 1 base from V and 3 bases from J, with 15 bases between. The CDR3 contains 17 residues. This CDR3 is CASSLGLQRASNEKLFF. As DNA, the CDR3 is TGTGCCAGCAGCTTAGGGCTGCAGAGGGCCTCTAATGAAAAACTGTTTTTT.

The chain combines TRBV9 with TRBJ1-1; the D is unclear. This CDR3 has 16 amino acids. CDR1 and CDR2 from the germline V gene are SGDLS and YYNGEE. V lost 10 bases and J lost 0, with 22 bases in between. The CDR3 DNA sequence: TGTGCCGGAAATATCTTACAGAGCACCATGAACACTGAAGCTTTCTTT. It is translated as CAGNILQSTMNTEAFF. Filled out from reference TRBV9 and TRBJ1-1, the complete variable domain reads DSGVTQTPKHLITATGQRVTLRCSPRSGDLSVYWYQQSLDQGLQFLIQYYNGEERAKGNILERFSAQQFPDLHSELNLSSLELGDSALYFCAGNILQSTMNTEAFFGQGTRLTVV.

CDR3 in DNA: TGTGCCAGCAGTTTATGGACAGGGGGCGAGCAGTACTTC. Its protein is CASSLWTGGEQYF. The chain uses TRBV27 and TRBJ2-7, with 10 bases matching TRBD1. The CDR3 is 13 amino acids. Germline CDR1 is MNHEY and CDR2 is SMNVEV (reference sequence). V lost 1 base and J lost 6; bases outside the gene matches: 0.

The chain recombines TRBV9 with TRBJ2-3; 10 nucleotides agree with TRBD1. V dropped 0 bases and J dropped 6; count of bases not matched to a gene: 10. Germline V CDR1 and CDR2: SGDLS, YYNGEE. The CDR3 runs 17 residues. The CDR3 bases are TGTGCCAGCAGCGTAGACCGGACAGGGGGATATACGGATACGCAGTATTTT. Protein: CASSVDRTGGYTDTQYF.

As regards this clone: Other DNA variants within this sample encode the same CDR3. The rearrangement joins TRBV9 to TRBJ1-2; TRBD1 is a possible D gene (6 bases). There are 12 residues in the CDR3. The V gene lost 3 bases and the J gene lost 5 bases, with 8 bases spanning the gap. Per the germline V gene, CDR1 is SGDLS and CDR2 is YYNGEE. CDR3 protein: CASSGTAYGYTF. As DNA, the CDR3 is TGTGCCAGCAGCGGGACAGCATATGGCTACACCTTC. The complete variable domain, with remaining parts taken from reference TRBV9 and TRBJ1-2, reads DSGVTQTPKHLITATGQRVTLRCSPRSGDLSVYWYQQSLDQGLQFLIQYYNGEERAKGNILERFSAQQFPDLHSELNLSSLELGDSALYFCASSGTAYGYTFGSGTRLTVV.

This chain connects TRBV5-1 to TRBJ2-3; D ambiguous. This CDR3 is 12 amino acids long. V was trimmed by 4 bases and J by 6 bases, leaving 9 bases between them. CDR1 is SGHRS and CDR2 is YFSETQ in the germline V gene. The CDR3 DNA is TGCGCCAGCAGCGATATGAGGGATACGCAGTATTTT. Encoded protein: CASSDMRDTQYF.

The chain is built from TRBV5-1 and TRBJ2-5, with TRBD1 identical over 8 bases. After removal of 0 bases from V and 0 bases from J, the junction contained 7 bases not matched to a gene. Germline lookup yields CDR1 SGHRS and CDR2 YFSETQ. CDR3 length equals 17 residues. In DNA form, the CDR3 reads TGCGCCAGCAGCTTGGGGGGGACAGGTTCGTACCAAGAGACCCAGTACTTC. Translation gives CASSLGGTGSYQETQYF.

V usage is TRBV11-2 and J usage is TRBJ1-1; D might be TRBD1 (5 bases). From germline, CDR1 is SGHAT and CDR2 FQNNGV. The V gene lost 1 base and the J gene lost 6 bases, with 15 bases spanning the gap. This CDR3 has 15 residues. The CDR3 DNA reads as TGTGCCAGCAGCTTAGGTACAAACGGGGGAGCTGAAGCTTTCTTT. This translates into CASSLGTNGGAEAFF.

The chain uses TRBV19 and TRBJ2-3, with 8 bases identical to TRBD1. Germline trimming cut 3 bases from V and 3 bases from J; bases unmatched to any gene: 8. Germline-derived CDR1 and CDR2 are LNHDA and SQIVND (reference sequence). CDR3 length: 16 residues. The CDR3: CASSIGQGAHTDTQYF. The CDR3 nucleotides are TGTGCCAGTAGTATTGGGCAGGGGGCGCATACAGATACGCAGTATTTT.

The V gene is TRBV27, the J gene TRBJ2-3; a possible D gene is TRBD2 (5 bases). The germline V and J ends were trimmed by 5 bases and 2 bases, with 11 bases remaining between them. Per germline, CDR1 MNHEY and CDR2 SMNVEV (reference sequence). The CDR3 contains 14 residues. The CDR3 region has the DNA TGTGCCAGCAGTGATCGGGATACCACAGATACGCAGTATTTT. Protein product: CASSDRDTTDTQYF.

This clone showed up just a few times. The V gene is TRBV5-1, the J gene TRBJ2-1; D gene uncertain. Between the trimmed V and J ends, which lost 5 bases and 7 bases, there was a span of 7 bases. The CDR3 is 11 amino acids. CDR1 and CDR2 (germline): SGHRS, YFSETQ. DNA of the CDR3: TGCGCCAGCAGTTCGGGTAATGAGCAGTTCTTC. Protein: CASSSGNEQFF.

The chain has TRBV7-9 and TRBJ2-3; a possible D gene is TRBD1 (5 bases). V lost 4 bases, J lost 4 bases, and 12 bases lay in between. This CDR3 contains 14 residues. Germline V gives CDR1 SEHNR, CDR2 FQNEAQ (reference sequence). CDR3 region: CASSSDIYADTQYF. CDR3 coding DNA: TGTGCCAGCAGCTCGGACATATATGCAGATACGCAGTATTTT. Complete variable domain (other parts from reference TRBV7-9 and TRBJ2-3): DTGVSQNPRHKITKRGQNVTFRCDPISEHNRLYWYRQTLGQGPEFLTYFQNEAQLEKSRLLSDRFSAERPKGSFSTLEIQRTEQGDSAMYLCASSSDIYADTQYFGPGTRLTVL.

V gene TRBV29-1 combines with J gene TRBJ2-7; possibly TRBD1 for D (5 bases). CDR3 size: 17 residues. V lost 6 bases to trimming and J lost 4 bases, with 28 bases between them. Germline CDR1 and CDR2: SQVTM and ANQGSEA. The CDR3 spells CSVAGHNNQNGAYEQYF. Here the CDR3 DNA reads TGCAGCGTCGCCGGACATAATAACCAGAATGGGGCTTACGAGCAGTACTTC.